The rows below give T cell receptor beta chains drawn from one sample of a study of cytomegalovirus exposure and HLA in healthy donors. Clones were sequenced by immunoSEQ multiplex PCR, and TCRdb holds only the in-frame ones, with some missing. The top ten hold over 2.5% of the sample, which has about 180,000 clones, around 75% seen once. Sequenced input: PBMCs. The receptor source for this set is a female donor in good health and CMV-seronegative. CDR3s include the opening cysteine and the closing phenylalanine or tryptophan. D genes are given only for firm matches. Expanded clones get a size class; other rows say once, few or many, or leave the size out.

V gene,D gene,clone size,J gene,CDR3 protein,CDR3 DNA
TRBV5-4,TRBD1,NA,TRBJ2-5,CASSLDRGETQYF,TGTGCCAGCAGCCTAGACAGGGGAGAGACCCAGTACTTC
TRBV30,NA,NA,TRBJ1-6,CAWRVADDSPLHF,TGTGCCTGGAGGGTAGCGGACGACTCACCCCTCCACTTT
TRBV9,NA,NA,TRBJ1-5,CASSVAAGDQPQHF,TGTGCCAGCAGCGTAGCGGCGGGTGATCAGCCCCAGCATTTT
TRBV29-1,TRBD2,NA,TRBJ2-7,CSVSDPSGSSYEQYF,TGCAGCGTCTCGGATCCTAGCGGGAGCTCCTACGAGCAGTACTTC
TRBV5-5,NA,few,TRBJ2-7,CASSQAGAYEQYF,TGTGCCAGCAGCCAGGCAGGGGCCTACGAGCAGTACTTC
TRBV9,NA,NA,TRBJ1-1,CASSVAPVGDTEAFF,TGTGCCAGCAGCGTAGCCCCAGTGGGCGATACTGAAGCTTTCTTT
TRBV7-2,TRBD2,NA,TRBJ2-5,CASSLALLAGGETQYF,TGTGCCAGCAGCTTAGCCCTACTAGCGGGGGGGGAGACCCAGTACTTC
TRBV7-9,TRBD2,NA,TRBJ2-7,CASSQTRGGSYEQYF,TGTGCCAGCAGCCAAACCCGGGGCGGGAGTTACGAGCAGTACTTC
TRBV2,NA,NA,TRBJ2-7,CASSGLRGEYEQYF,TGTGCCAGCAGTGGACTCCGAGGAGAATACGAGCAGTACTTC
TRBV4-2,NA,NA,TRBJ2-1,CASSLMLETEQFF,TGTGCCAGCAGCCTCATGCTGGAGACTGAGCAGTTCTTC
TRBV30,NA,NA,TRBJ1-6,CAWTFRSTGENSPLHF,TGTGCCTGGACTTTTCGGAGTACAGGAGAAAATTCACCCCTCCACTTT
TRBV5-1,NA,few,TRBJ1-1,CASSHGMGGEAFF,TGCGCCAGCAGCCATGGGATGGGAGGGGAGGCTTTCTTT
TRBV4-2,NA,few,TRBJ1-1,CASSQIGVTEAFF,TGTGCCAGCAGCCAGATAGGGGTCACTGAAGCTTTCTTT
TRBV2,TRBD1,NA,TRBJ2-7,CASTGTGAYEQYF,TGTGCCAGCACCGGGACAGGGGCTTACGAGCAGTACTTC
TRBV15,TRBD2,NA,TRBJ2-1,CATSRGVSGGYNEQFF,TGTGCCACCAGCAGAGGAGTTAGCGGGGGGTACAATGAGCAGTTCTTC
TRBV7-6,TRBD2,NA,TRBJ2-1,CASSLFGEGSASSYNEQFF,TGTGCCAGCAGCTTATTTGGGGAGGGATCCGCGAGCTCCTACAATGAGCAGTTCTTC
TRBV19,NA,NA,TRBJ2-1,CASSSSRDTGLSNEQFF,TGTGCCAGTAGTAGCTCCCGGGACACTGGGCTTAGCAATGAGCAGTTCTTC
TRBV21-1,NA,NA,TRBJ2-5,CASSMRSSGGETETQYF,TGTGCCAGCAGCATGAGATCTAGCGGGGGAGAAACAGAGACCCAGTACTTC
TRBV19,NA,few,TRBJ2-7,CASSIDVGPYEQYF,TGTGCCAGTAGTATAGATGTGGGGCCCTACGAGCAGTACTTC
TRBV30,NA,NA,TRBJ1-5,CAWSGGGQPQHF,TGTGCCTGGAGTGGCGGGGGGCAGCCCCAGCATTTT
TRBV7-2,NA,NA,TRBJ2-1,CASSLGGRVYNEQFF,TGTGCCAGCAGCTTAGGTGGGAGAGTCTACAATGAGCAGTTCTTC
TRBV19,TRBD1,NA,TRBJ1-4,CASSILSTGQPINEKLFF,TGTGCCAGTAGTATCCTATCTACGGGACAGCCTATTAATGAAAAACTGTTTTTT
TRBV14,TRBD2,NA,TRBJ2-3,CASSPLAGGVDTQYF,TGTGCCAGCAGCCCTCTAGCGGGAGGGGTAGATACGCAGTATTTT
TRBV28,NA,NA,TRBJ2-7,CASSLPPRDRSGEQYF,TGTGCCAGCAGTTTACCACCTCGCGACAGATCTGGCGAGCAGTACTTC
TRBV15,NA,NA,TRBJ1-3,CATSRDSSSGNTIYF,TGTGCCACCAGCAGAGACTCGAGCTCTGGAAACACCATATATTTT
TRBV19,NA,NA,TRBJ1-5,CASSIPTGNQPQHF,TGTGCCAGTAGTATACCGACAGGCAATCAGCCCCAGCATTTT
TRBV9,NA,NA,TRBJ1-3,CASSVGIGVENTIYF,TGTGCCAGCAGCGTAGGGATAGGGGTGGAAAACACCATATATTTT
TRBV10-3,NA,NA,TRBJ1-3,CAISDPGGHSGNTIYF,TGTGCCATCAGTGACCCCGGGGGGCACTCTGGAAACACCATATATTTT
TRBV30,TRBD1,NA,TRBJ2-3,CAWRDRTGQGTTDTQYF,TGTGCCTGGAGGGACCGGACGGGACAGGGAACCACAGATACGCAGTATTTT
TRBV28,TRBD1,NA,TRBJ2-7,CASSRTGGGYEQYF,TGTGCCAGCAGCCGGACAGGGGGGGGCTACGAGCAGTACTTC
TRBV12-5,TRBD1,NA,TRBJ1-1,CASARSATGGTNTEAFF,TGTGCTAGTGCAAGATCCGCGACAGGGGGGACCAACACTGAAGCTTTCTTT
TRBV4-3,NA,few,TRBJ2-6,CASSQDPGTGANVLTF,TGCGCCAGCAGCCAAGATCCGGGTACAGGGGCCAACGTCCTGACTTTC
TRBV7-3,NA,NA,TRBJ1-1,CASSSGPGGTEAFF,TGTGCCAGCAGCTCCGGACCGGGGGGCACTGAAGCTTTCTTT
TRBV6-5,TRBD1,once,TRBJ1-2,CASSYVDRAGYTF,TGTGCCAGCAGTTACGTCGACAGGGCTGGCTACACCTTC
TRBV25-1,NA,NA,TRBJ2-5,CASSENRVGETQYF,TGTGCCAGCAGTGAAAACAGGGTCGGAGAGACCCAGTACTTC
TRBV4-2,TRBD2,many,TRBJ2-2,CASSHAGGRTGELFF,TGTGCCAGCAGCCACGCGGGGGGGCGCACCGGGGAGCTGTTTTTT
TRBV6-6,NA,NA,TRBJ1-1,CASSYGQPAEAFF,TGTGCCAGCAGTTACGGACAGCCGGCTGAAGCTTTCTTT
TRBV5-1,TRBD1,NA,TRBJ1-2,CASSPYRGGSYGYTF,TGCGCCAGCAGCCCATACAGGGGAGGTAGTTATGGCTACACCTTC
TRBV18,NA,NA,TRBJ2-5,CASSLTLLEGETQYF,TGTGCCAGCTCACTAACTCTTCTGGAGGGCGAGACCCAGTACTTC
TRBV30,TRBD2,NA,TRBJ2-1,CAWSVSRVAGGPNEQFF,TGTGCCTGGAGTGTCTCGAGGGTAGCGGGGGGGCCCAATGAGCAGTTCTTC
TRBV10-3,TRBD1,NA,TRBJ2-7,CAISDVGQAYEQYF,TGTGCCATCAGTGATGTGGGACAGGCTTACGAGCAGTACTTC
TRBV28,NA,NA,TRBJ1-5,CASTPRKERGGEPQHF,TGTGCCAGCACTCCACGGAAGGAAAGGGGAGGGGAGCCCCAGCATTTT
TRBV27,TRBD2,NA,TRBJ2-3,CASTRLAERDTQYF,TGTGCCAGCACTCGACTAGCGGAAAGGGATACGCAGTATTTT
TRBV6-1,TRBD1,many,TRBJ2-1,CASSEGEGTGGNEQFF,TGTGCCAGCAGTGAAGGTGAGGGGACAGGGGGCAATGAGCAGTTCTTC
TRBV5-1,NA,NA,TRBJ2-1,CASSLTQGTYNEQFF,TGCGCCAGCAGCTTGACCCAGGGGACCTACAATGAGCAGTTCTTC
TRBV5-5,TRBD2,few,TRBJ2-7,CASSFRLAGEQYF,TGTGCCAGCAGCTTCCGGCTAGCGGGTGAGCAGTACTTC
TRBV7-9,NA,once,TRBJ1-2,CATPEGRDYGYTF,TGTGCAACACCGGAGGGTAGAGACTATGGCTACACCTTC
TRBV5-8,NA,NA,TRBJ1-2,CASSLRQVRNYGYTF,TGTGCCAGCAGCCTCCGACAGGTTAGGAACTATGGCTACACCTTC
TRBV7-9,NA,once,TRBJ1-4,CASSLSGVNEKLFF,TGTGCCAGCAGCTTATCAGGGGTTAATGAAAAACTGTTTTTT
TRBV11-1,TRBD1,NA,TRBJ1-1,CASSRGQGYTEAFF,TGTGCCAGCAGCCGCGGACAGGGATACACTGAAGCTTTCTTT
TRBV15,NA,NA,TRBJ1-1,CATSRGGGNTEAFF,TGTGCCACCAGCAGAGGAGGGGGGAACACTGAAGCTTTCTTT
TRBV2,TRBD2,NA,TRBJ2-1,CASRTGLAYSYNEQFF,TGTGCCAGCAGGACCGGACTAGCGTACTCCTACAATGAGCAGTTCTTC
TRBV7-8,TRBD1,NA,TRBJ2-5,CAGRTGGEETQYF,TGTGCCGGAAGAACAGGGGGCGAGGAGACCCAGTACTTC